This T cell receptor beta chain is from a study of T cells in Graves' hyperthyroidism and ophthalmopathy (dated by TCRdb to about 2019). Regarding the research as a whole: Peripheral blood samples were taken at the time of initial diagnosis, prior to any treatment. A discovery cohort of about a hundred patients, fewer than 50 with Graves' ophthalmopathy and approximately 60 with stable Graves' hyperthyroidism, was used to find distinguishing TCR V-J signatures. Prospective prediction of ophthalmopathy was tested in an independent validation cohort of approximately 19 hyperthyroidism patients and 15 to 17 patients who later progressed to ophthalmopathy. The approximately 95 discovery patients were divided at random into training and test sets in a 7:3 ratio. In about 6 Graves' hyperthyroidism patients, the study also compared T-cell repertoires from thyroid tissue with T-cell repertoires from blood. After sampling, hyperthyroidism patients received methimazole starting at 30 mg daily, and ophthalmopathy patients received high-dose intravenous methylprednisolone. TCR Vbeta CDR3 sequencing of 135 peripheral blood samples (43 ophthalmopathy, approximately 80 hyperthyroidism and roughly 17 progressor patients) is reported in the paper. On the study overall, not on this receptor specifically: No statistical method was used to set the sample size in advance, and investigators knew the group allocation. Blood samples also contained most of the expanded thyroid clonotypes (frequency above 0.001), which suggests that blood repertoires may reflect thyroid immune responses. In validation, the model predicted progression to ophthalmopathy a median of approximately 6.3 months before onset, with about 67% sensitivity and about 75% specificity. Ophthalmopathy was separated from stable hyperthyroidism by a 13 V-J signature model, with over 85% sensitivity and around 81% specificity obtained in cross-validation and 80%/75% obtained in testing.

Moderately to severely active disease, a Clinical Activity Score of at least 3, a NOSPECS grade of at least 4, and a duration under 3 months were present in ophthalmopathy patients. Patients with uncontrolled infections, other autoimmune diseases, pregnancy or lactation were excluded. Diagnoses were based on clinical symptoms, serum thyroxine and TRAb, thyroid ultrasound and orbital computed tomography. Ficoll-Paque density gradient centrifugation was used to isolate PBMCs from about 9 ml of fresh peripheral blood. Total RNA was extracted using Trizol reagent, and RNA quality was assessed on an Agilent 2100 Bioanalyzer. The TCR beta CDR3 regions were amplified from RNA transcripts. The TCR CDR3 was subjected to a first round of RT-PCR using the HTBI primer set and the Qiagen OneStep RT-PCR kit. A second multiplex PCR round built the libraries, followed by size selection and purification. Sequencing of the libraries was done on an Illumina HiSeq2000 using paired-end 100 bp reads. The paper's data handling went like this. Raw data were processed with SOAPnuke, discarding reads with adapters, uncalled bases, mean Phred below 15, or no exact constant-primer or identifier match. High-quality paired reads were merged with COPE v1.2.5, and unique nucleotide sequences were defined as clonotypes. MiTCR v1.1 was used to align the clonotypes against IMGT TRBV, TRBD and TRBJ reference segments. Only V-J combinations with frequency above 0.0001, covering approximately 99% of repertoires, were analysed. A TCS score was defined as the ratio of F50 (clonal expansion) to E x V (chaos), with BLOSUM62-based TCRdist applied between CDR3 peptides within each V-J. Welch's t-statistics and random forest reduced just over 500 V-J features to under 15, which were used in a naive Bayes classifier (R e1071). In-frame beta chains were kept once TCRdb had trimmed the public reads at Q25 with fastp and called clones with MiXCR. Identical CDR3 proteins give one entry, which carries the most common genes and DNA. The V and J calls here are based on TCRdb, not the publication. The sample table lists 400,000 to 550,000 distinct CDR3 sequences, approximately 25% of them with a count of one. The top ten clones comprise about 10% of the sample.

Including cysteine and phenylalanine, the CDR3 has 11 amino acids. Only the CDR3 part of the read is kept: 33 bases, read in frame from the first base. CDR1 is given as SGHKS and CDR2 as YYEKEE, both from the germline V gene (reference sequence). This clonotype was seen at least ten times. Its antigen remains unidentified. One end of the junction varies from germline; a read error may be responsible. The specimen was blood. The clonotype was recovered from a woman aged 30 to 39 with Graves' ophthalmopathy. Rearrangement joined TRBV5-5 to TRBJ2-7; possibly the D gene is TRBD1, per 6 matching bases. The nucleotide sequence is TGTGCCAGCAGTTTGGGACAAACAGGGTTCTTC. It encodes CASSLGQTGFF.